This passage covers 4 T cell receptor beta chains from one sample sequenced in a study of blood T cell repertoires in COVID-19 (dated by TCRdb to about 2020). Libraries were built with the immunoSEQ multiplex PCR assay. TCRdb retrieved this table from immuneACCESS and kept in-frame rearrangements only. Not all clones are present; in checked studies, unresolved V genes account for under half, and no reason is known for the remainder. The sample has about 320,000 clones on record, under 95% of them singletons. Around 2.6% of the sample lies in the top ten. Material: PBMCs or T cells enriched from blood (not recorded which). These receptors were collected from a man aged 55 to 70 who had recovered from COVID-19.

The V gene is TRBV19, the J gene TRBJ2-3; TRBD2 aligns across 13 bases. The CDR3 contains 16 residues. Trimming removed 6 bases from V and 4 bases from J; junction bases left unmatched: 7. Germline CDR1 is LNHDA and CDR2 is SQIVND (reference sequence). DNA of the CDR3: TGTGCCAGTAGGACACTAGCGGGAGGGATGGCAGATACGCAGTATTTT. Residues: CASRTLAGGMADTQYF.

The chain has TRBV2 and TRBJ1-1; D ambiguous. Germline V gene data show CDR1 as SNHLY and CDR2 as FYNNEI. The length of the CDR3 is 15 residues. Trimming shortened V by 8 bases and J by 3 bases, and 19 bases separated the two germline ends. The CDR3 sequence is CASLSEVVTHTEAFF. DNA of the CDR3: TGTGCCAGCCTCTCCGAGGTTGTCACTCACACTGAAGCTTTCTTT.

The chain couples TRBV24-1 to TRBJ2-1; perhaps TRBD2 as D (6 bases). Germline V gene sequence: CDR1 KGHDR, CDR2 SFDVKD. There are 15 residues in the CDR3. V lost 4 bases and J lost 5, with 14 bases in between. The CDR3 sequence is CATSETSRGDNEQFF. Here the CDR3 DNA reads TGTGCCACCAGTGAAACCTCGCGGGGAGACAATGAGCAGTTCTTC.

The chain carries TRBV2 and TRBJ2-3, with 10 bases that match TRBD2. The germline V gene encodes CDR1 SNHLY and CDR2 FYNNEI. The CDR3 is made up of 15 amino acids. The V gene end was trimmed by 6 bases and the J gene end by 4 bases; junction bases not matched to a gene: 7. CDR3 nucleotide sequence: TGTGCCAGCAGAAAAATAGCGGGGGGCGCAGATACGCAGTATTTT. Translation: CASRKIAGGADTQYF.